The 27 T cell receptor beta chains below come from one sample, sequenced in a study of OX40 agonist ivuxolimab in advanced cancers. Data came from immunoSEQ multiplex PCR; TCRdb stores just in-frame clones and leaves some out. Among under 100,000 clones, about 88% were seen once, and the ten largest hold 0.6% to 0.9%. The source material was CD4+ or CD8+ T cells sorted from blood, sampled in a trial of the OX40 agonist ivuxolimab. The receptors shown here come from an adult with an advanced solid tumor such as melanoma, head and neck, liver or kidney cancer.

The chain has TRBV29-1 and TRBJ2-1; 9 bases are shared with TRBD2. Germline lookup yields CDR1 SQVTM and CDR2 ANQGSEA. The CDR3 is 13 amino acids. V shed 4 bases and J 9 bases; nucleotides not matched to a gene: 7. CDR3 sequence reads: CSVGQAGGGEQFF. The CDR3 nucleotides are TGCAGCGTTGGTCAAGCGGGAGGTGGTGAGCAGTTCTTC.

The gene calls are TRBV12-5 and TRBJ2-1; D perhaps matches TRBD1 (6 bases). CDR1 and CDR2 from the germline V gene are LGHNT and FRNRAP. This CDR3 is 13 amino acids long. V lost 10 bases to trimming and J lost 3 bases, with 13 bases between them. In nucleotides, the CDR3 is TGTGCTACCCGAGAGGGGGACTACAATGAGCAGTTCTTC. This gives the protein CATREGDYNEQFF.

This clone was seen only once. V and J are TRBV7-9 and TRBJ2-5; TRBD1 matches 7 bases. The V segment lost 4 bases and the J segment 3 bases; nucleotides outside the gene matches: 5. Germline V lookup: CDR1 SEHNR, CDR2 FQNEAQ (reference sequence). There are 14 residues in the CDR3. CDR3 bases: TGTGCCAGCAGCTCCGACAGGGATAAAGAGACCCAGTACTTC. This sequence encodes CASSSDRDKETQYF.

The rearrangement links TRBV28 to TRBJ1-6, with unresolved D. This CDR3 has 11 amino acids. Germline lookup yields CDR1 MDHEN and CDR2 SYDVKM. V lost 3 bases and J lost 14, with 8 bases in between. The DNA for the CDR3 is TGTGCCAGCAGTTTCCTCCTGACCCTCCACTTT. Amino acids: CASSFLLTLHF.

The chain carries TRBV6-5 and TRBJ1-2, with D unresolved. This CDR3 has 13 residues. Germline loops: CDR1 MNHEY, CDR2 SVGAGI. V gave up 2 bases and J gave up 0 bases, with 4 bases separating them. Written as DNA, the CDR3 is TGTGCCAGCAGTTACGACCCTAACTATGGCTACACCTTC. Translated, it gives CASSYDPNYGYTF.

The CDR3 here is CASADRVNQPQHF. In DNA form, the CDR3 reads TGTGCCAGTGCGGACCGCGTAAATCAGCCCCAGCATTTT. The chain has TRBV19 and TRBJ1-5; no clear D. Trimming took 8 bases from V and 4 from J, leaving 12 bases between them. CDR1 is LNHDA, CDR2 SQIVND, per germline (reference sequence). CDR3 size: 13 residues.

The rearrangement joins TRBV7-2 to TRBJ1-2; D call uncertain. Per the germline V gene, CDR1 is SGHTA and CDR2 is FQGNSA. The CDR3 has 14 residues. V lost 2 bases to trimming and J lost 5 bases, with 12 bases between them. CDR3 loop: CASSLRSGFYGYTF. The CDR3 DNA follows: TGTGCCAGCAGCTTAAGATCCGGGTTTTATGGCTACACCTTC.

This clone was recorded only once. The V and J genes are TRBV19 and TRBJ1-5; possibly TRBD1 for D (6 bases). V gave up 7 bases and J gave up 4 bases, with 20 bases separating them. Germline lookup yields CDR1 LNHDA and CDR2 SQIVND (reference sequence). CDR3 length: 16 amino acids. The CDR3 coding sequence is TGTGCCAGTACCGTATTGGGGACACGGAGTAATCAGCCCCAGCATTTT. The encoded protein is CASTVLGTRSNQPQHF.

This clone has only one observation. V and J are TRBV9 and TRBJ2-1; TRBD2 aligns across 8 bases. The V and J ends lost 1 base and 9 bases, in that order; junction bases with no gene match: 9. CDR1 SGDLS and CDR2 YYNGEE come from the germline V gene. This CDR3 spans 15 amino acids. The CDR3 protein is CASSVRWTSTGEQFF. CDR3 nucleotides: TGTGCCAGCAGCGTAAGGTGGACTAGCACGGGTGAGCAGTTCTTC.

The gene calls are TRBV7-2 and TRBJ1-5, with D possibly TRBD1 on 6 matching bases. Trimming left V 5 bases short and J 6 bases short, with 17 bases between. This CDR3 spans 15 amino acids. Germline loops: CDR1 SGHTA, CDR2 FQGNSA. The CDR3 nucleotides are TGTGCCAGCAGCCCACAAGGGGGGGGCGGTCAGCCCCAGCATTTT. It specifies CASSPQGGGGQPQHF.

CDR3 sequence: CASSPSRGGDSPLHF. Written as DNA, the CDR3 is TGTGCCAGCTCACCATCCAGGGGGGGGGATTCACCCCTCCACTTT. The J gene is TRBJ1-6, the V gene TRBV18; 7 nucleotides agree with TRBD1. Germline loops: CDR1 KGHSH, CDR2 LQKENI. CDR3 length: 15 residues. Germline trimming cut 2 bases from V and 8 bases from J; bases unmatched to any gene: 6.

This chain links TRBV19 with TRBJ1-1; D possibly corresponds to TRBD1 (5 bases). The CDR3 has 13 amino acids. Germline-derived CDR1 and CDR2 are LNHDA and SQIVND (reference sequence). V lost 5 bases and J 6 bases, leaving 13 bases between the germline ends. CDR3 loop: CASSSSGFSEAFF. The CDR3 region has the DNA TGTGCCAGTAGTTCCTCAGGGTTCTCTGAAGCTTTCTTT.

The rearrangement links TRBV12-5 to TRBJ1-5; 9 nucleotides match TRBD1. The CDR3 is 18 amino acids. Trimming removed 2 bases from V and 2 bases from J; junction bases left unmatched: 10. CDR1 is LGHNT and CDR2 is FRNRAP in the germline V gene. The CDR3 reads CASGLIAGTGRGNQPQHF. CDR3 nucleotides: TGTGCTAGTGGTTTGATTGCCGGGACAGGGAGGGGCAATCAGCCCCAGCATTTT. The full variable domain, in which reference TRBV12-5 and TRBJ1-5 provide the parts outside the CDR3, is DARVTQTPRHKVTEMGQEVTMRCQPILGHNTVFWYRQTMMQGLELLAYFRNRAPLDDSGMPKDRFSAEMPDATLATLKIQPSEPRDSAVYFCASGLIAGTGRGNQPQHFGDGTRLSIL.

The chain is built from TRBV6-1 and TRBJ1-1, with no clear D. V was trimmed by 5 bases and J by 0 bases, leaving 10 bases between them. Germline V gene lookup returns CDR1 MNHNS and CDR2 SASEGT. The length of the CDR3 is 14 residues. CDR3 amino acids: CASSKSGVNTEAFF. The CDR3 DNA reads as TGTGCCAGCAGTAAGAGCGGGGTGAACACTGAAGCTTTCTTT.

This clone was observed once. V gene TRBV5-5 combines with J gene TRBJ1-1, with D unresolved. Germline lookup yields CDR1 SGHKS and CDR2 YYEKEE (reference sequence). V shed 4 bases and J shed 6 bases, with 16 bases lying between them. The CDR3 covers 14 residues. This CDR3 is CASSLYLGGAEAFF. The CDR3 coding sequence is TGTGCCAGCAGCCTATACCTGGGAGGCGCTGAAGCTTTCTTT.

This clone was detected a few times. This chain connects TRBV6-6 to TRBJ1-2; no definite D call. The V and J ends lost 4 bases and 4 bases respectively, with 7 bases between them. Per germline, CDR1 MNHNY and CDR2 SVGAGI (reference sequence). The CDR3 is 12 amino acids. The CDR3 coding sequence is TGTGCCAGCAGTTTAGACACCTATGGCTACACCTTC. Encoded protein: CASSLDTYGYTF.

A single count supports this clone. The CDR3 DNA reads TGCGCCAGCAGTGAATCCAGGATTTACGAGCAGTACTTC. This sequence encodes CASSESRIYEQYF. This rearrangement joins TRBV10-1 to TRBJ2-5; D unresolved. The end of the DNA fits TRBJ2-7 better, so the J call may be wrong. The CDR3 runs to 13 residues. From germline, CDR1 is WNHNN and CDR2 SYGVQD (reference sequence).

The rearrangement joins TRBV19 to TRBJ1-4; TRBD1 agrees at 9 bases. Germline V CDR1 and CDR2: LNHDA, SQIVND (reference sequence). The CDR3 loop spans 14 amino acids. The V and J ends lost 5 bases and 5 bases, in that order; junction bases with no gene match: 3. The CDR3 DNA reads TGTGCCAGTAGTTGGGACAGGGCCAATGAAAAACTGTTTTTT. This encodes CASSWDRANEKLFF.

The chain combines TRBV2 with TRBJ2-1, with 8 bases matching TRBD2. Losses at the gene ends were 6 bases for V and 4 bases for J; bases not matched to a gene: 5. Germline-derived CDR1 and CDR2 are SNHLY and FYNNEI. This CDR3 comprises 14 residues. The CDR3 loop reads CASSVAGQYNEQFF. Written as DNA, the CDR3 is TGTGCCAGCAGCGTAGCGGGGCAGTACAATGAGCAGTTCTTC.

This clone occurred once. This chain connects TRBV5-1 to TRBJ1-1; D might be TRBD1 (6 bases). V gave up 0 bases and J gave up 4 bases, with 13 bases separating them. There are 15 residues in the CDR3. Germline loops: CDR1 SGHRS, CDR2 YFSETQ. The CDR3: CASSLEGGRTTEAFF. The CDR3 region has the DNA TGCGCCAGCAGCTTGGAAGGGGGGAGGACCACTGAAGCTTTCTTT. Based on the CDR3 plus reference TRBV5-1 and TRBJ1-1, the full variable domain is KAGVTQTPRYLIKTRGQQVTLSCSPISGHRSVSWYQQTPGQGLQFLFEYFSETQRNKGNFPGRFSGRQFSNSRSEMNVSTLELGDSALYLCASSLEGGRTTEAFFGQGTRLTVV.

CDR3 protein: CASSQDLGREDQPQHF. The DNA of the CDR3 is TGCGCCAGCAGCCAAGACCTGGGGCGGGAGGATCAGCCCCAGCATTTT. The genes are TRBV4-1 and TRBJ1-5; TRBD1 is a possible D gene (5 bases). V shed 0 bases and J shed 5 bases, with 14 bases lying between them. Germline V CDR1 and CDR2: MGHRA, YSYEKL. The CDR3 is 16 residues long.

CDR3: CASSLQEVGNTIYF. CDR3 nucleotides: TGCGCCAGCAGTCTACAGGAGGTCGGAAACACCATATATTTT. V gene TRBV5-1 combines with J gene TRBJ1-3, with TRBD1 as a possible D gene (5 bases). Trimming took 5 bases from V and 4 from J, leaving 13 bases between them. The CDR3 length is 14 residues. Per the germline V gene, CDR1 is SGHRS and CDR2 is YFSETQ.

This clone was observed a single time. CDR3 coding DNA: TGCGCCAGCAGCCCAAAAGGGACAGGGGGCGCGGGCACAGATACGCAGTATTTT. It yields the protein CASSPKGTGGAGTDTQYF. The chain carries TRBV5-1 and TRBJ2-3; 12 nucleotides agree with TRBD1. V lost 4 bases and J lost 1; bases outside the gene matches: 10. The CDR3 runs 18 residues. Germline assignment: CDR1 SGHRS and CDR2 YFSETQ.

The chain uses TRBV14 and TRBJ2-3; D unclear. Germline lookup yields CDR1 SGHDN and CDR2 FVKESK. This CDR3 contains 13 residues. V dropped 0 bases and J dropped 9 bases, with 10 bases sitting between them. CDR3 sequence reads: CASSQDWAETQYF. The CDR3 nucleotides are TGTGCCAGCAGCCAAGATTGGGCGGAAACGCAGTATTTT.

The genes are TRBV18 and TRBJ1-2; 7 bases match TRBD1. Unmatched junction bases numbered 4, after V lost 0 bases and J lost 3 bases. Per the germline V gene, CDR1 is KGHSH and CDR2 is LQKENI. The CDR3 is 15 residues long. Here the CDR3 reads CASSPPSQGDYGYTF. As DNA, the CDR3 is TGTGCCAGCTCACCACCCTCTCAGGGGGACTATGGCTACACCTTC.

The chain is built from TRBV27 and TRBJ1-5, with a possible D match to TRBD1 (6 bases). The germline V gene has CDR1 MNHEY and CDR2 SMNVEV (reference sequence). V dropped 5 bases and J dropped 0 bases, with 11 bases sitting between them. The CDR3 covers 15 residues. CDR3 sequence: CASSRGGHSNQPQHF. CDR3 coding DNA: TGTGCCAGCAGTCGAGGGGGACATAGCAATCAGCCCCAGCATTTT.

As concerns this clone: The sample carries other DNA sequences with the same CDR3. The chain uses TRBV5-4 and TRBJ2-5; TRBD1 is a possible D gene (6 bases). The V gene lost 0 bases and the J gene lost 1 base, with 7 bases spanning the gap. Germline assignment: CDR1 SGHNT and CDR2 YYREEE (reference sequence). This CDR3 is built from 14 residues. CDR3 residues: CASSLAGVQETQYF. The CDR3 DNA reads TGTGCCAGCAGCTTGGCAGGGGTCCAAGAGACCCAGTACTTC.